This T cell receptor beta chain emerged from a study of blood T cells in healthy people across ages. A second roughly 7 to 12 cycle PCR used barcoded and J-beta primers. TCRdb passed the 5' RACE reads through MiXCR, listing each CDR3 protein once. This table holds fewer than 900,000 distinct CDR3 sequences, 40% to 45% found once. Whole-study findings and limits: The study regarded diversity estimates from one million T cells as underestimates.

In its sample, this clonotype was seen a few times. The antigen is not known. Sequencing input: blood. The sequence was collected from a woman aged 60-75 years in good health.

CDR3 sequence: CATSREGAWQFF. CDR3 coding DNA: TGTGCCACCAGCAGAGAAGGCGCGTGGCAGTTCTTC. This chain joins TRBV15 and TRBJ2-1, with no clear D. The germline V gene has CDR1 LNHNV and CDR2 YYDKDF (reference sequence). V lost 0 bases, J lost 12 bases, and 9 bases lay in between. The CDR3 runs 12 residues.